The clone carrying this TCR beta chain came up a few times. Its antigen is not identified. One entry per CDR3 protein results from TCRdb running MiXCR on the 5' RACE reads. The sample consists of around 400,000 distinct CDR3 sequences, 20% to 25% of them appearing once. These data are taken from a study of T-cell memory formation after mild COVID-19. Study-level background: TCR clusters were largely donor specific.

Overall study findings and caveats: The pre-infection memory compartment contained some responding clones, suggesting cross-reactive memory joined.

Germline assignment: CDR1 SGHVS and CDR2 FNYEAQ. The CDR3 is 15 amino acids. The germline V and J ends were trimmed by 5 bases and 1 base, with 14 bases remaining between them. What was sequenced was PBMCs or a T cell subset sorted from them (not recorded which). This TCR was sampled from an adult woman who had mild COVID-19 (a few samples of this study predate the infection). Cell type and time point are not known. The chain uses TRBV7-6 and TRBJ2-5; D is perhaps TRBD1 or TRBD2 (5 bases each). This CDR3 is CASSPGTITQETQYF. CDR3 in DNA: TGTGCCAGCAGCCCCGGGACCATTACCCAAGAGACCCAGTACTTC.